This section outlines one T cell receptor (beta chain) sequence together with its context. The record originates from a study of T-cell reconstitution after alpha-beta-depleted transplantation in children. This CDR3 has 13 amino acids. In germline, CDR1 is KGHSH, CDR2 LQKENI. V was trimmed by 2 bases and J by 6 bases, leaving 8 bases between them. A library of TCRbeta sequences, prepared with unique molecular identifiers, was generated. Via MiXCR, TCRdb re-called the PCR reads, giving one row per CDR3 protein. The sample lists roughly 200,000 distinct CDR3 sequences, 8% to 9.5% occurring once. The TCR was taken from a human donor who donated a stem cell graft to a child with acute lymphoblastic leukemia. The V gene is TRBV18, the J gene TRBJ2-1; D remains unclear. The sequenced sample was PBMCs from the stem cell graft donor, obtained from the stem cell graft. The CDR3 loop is CASSPGQPNEQFF. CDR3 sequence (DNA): TGTGCCAGCTCACCAGGGCAACCCAATGAGCAGTTCTTC.